The 29 T cell receptor beta chains below were found in one sample sequenced in a study of blood T cell repertoires in COVID-19. The method was immunoSEQ multiplex PCR; TCRdb's version includes in-frame clones alone and lacks a portion of them. The sample shows more than 300,000 clones, about 89% of them seen only once. Source material: peripheral blood. The receptors here all came from a woman aged 45 to 65 with COVID-19, enrolled during active disease.

This chain links TRBV19 with TRBJ1-4; tentatively, D is TRBD1 (6 bases). This CDR3 contains 16 residues. Germline CDR1 LNHDA, CDR2 SQIVND (reference sequence). Trimming left V 3 bases short and J 12 bases short, with 23 bases between. CDR3 sequence (DNA): TGTGCCAGTAGTATTCTATGGGGGCAGTACCGGGAGGAACTGTTTTTT. Its translation is CASSILWGQYREELFF.

This sequence joins TRBV7-2 and TRBJ1-1; D is undetermined. This CDR3 has 14 amino acids. Germline values: CDR1 SGHTA, CDR2 FQGNSA. The V end lost 2 bases, the J end lost 1 base, and 8 bases lay between the germline ends. The CDR3 DNA sequence: TGTGCCAGCAGCTTAAGCCCGGGGAACACTGAAGCTTTCTTT. This translates into CASSLSPGNTEAFF.

The chain combines TRBV5-1 with TRBJ2-7; 11 bases line up with TRBD2. The junction had 7 bases not matched to a gene; V was cut back by 4 bases and J by 4 bases. The V gene's germline CDR1 is SGHRS and CDR2 YFSETQ. This CDR3 comprises 15 residues. The CDR3 spells CASSLTSGSGYEQYF. CDR3 nucleotides: TGCGCCAGCAGCCTAACTAGCGGGAGTGGTTACGAGCAGTACTTC.

This clone showed up just a few times. The chain carries TRBV27 and TRBJ2-1, with 11 bases that match TRBD2. V lost 5 bases to trimming and J lost 0 bases; unmatched junction nucleotides: 9. The CDR3 extends over 18 amino acids. The germline V gene has CDR1 MNHEY and CDR2 SMNVEV (reference sequence). The CDR3 reads CASSIPVAGGPSYNEQFF. As DNA, the CDR3 is TGTGCCAGCAGTATACCGGTAGCGGGAGGGCCCTCCTACAATGAGCAGTTCTTC.

The chain is built from TRBV4-1 and TRBJ1-6; a possible D gene is TRBD1 (5 bases). The length of the CDR3 is 17 residues. V dropped 4 bases and J dropped 13 bases, with 26 bases sitting between them. In germline, CDR1 is MGHRA, CDR2 YSYEKL. The CDR3 DNA reads TGCGCCAGCAGCCCAGGGTCGGCACAGCGGGTAATTAGCCCCCTCCACTTT. Its translation is CASSPGSAQRVISPLHF.

This clone was counted between two and nine times. The chain uses TRBV5-6 and TRBJ2-2, with D perhaps matching TRBD1 (5 bases). CDR1 SGHDT and CDR2 YYEEEE come from the germline V gene. CDR3 length equals 15 residues. V gave up 2 bases and J gave up 5 bases, with 13 bases separating them. The CDR3 nucleotides are TGTGCCAGCAGCTTATGGCAGGGTAGGACCGGGGAGCTGTTTTTT. Translating gives CASSLWQGRTGELFF.

V is TRBV11-3 and J is TRBJ1-1; no clear D. The CDR3 is made up of 14 amino acids. Germline V gene data show CDR1 as SGHNT and CDR2 as YENEEA. The V end lost 1 base, the J end lost 6 bases, and 12 bases lay between the germline ends. The CDR3 DNA reads TGTGCCAGCAGCTTAGTTGATCTGGGCTCTGAAGCTTTCTTT. Translating it yields CASSLVDLGSEAFF.

The chain combines TRBV21-1 with TRBJ2-7; the table's D call, TRBD1, was not checked against the DNA. TRBV21-1 is shown as a pseudogene. This CDR3 has 14 residues. The DNA for the CDR3 is TGTGCCAGCAGCAAAGCGGCTGACAGCTACGAGCAGTACTTC. It is translated as CASSKAADSYEQYF.

The gene calls are TRBV13 and TRBJ2-7; 10 bases match TRBD2. This CDR3 contains 17 residues. Germline loops: CDR1 PRHDT, CDR2 FYEKMQ (reference sequence). V gave up 5 bases and J gave up 4 bases; unmatched junction bases: 14. CDR3 DNA: TGTGCCAGCAGCCAGTACACATCTAGCGGGGGACTTTACGAGCAGTACTTC. This codes for CASSQYTSSGGLYEQYF.

The chain carries TRBV6-5 and TRBJ1-2; tentative D call: TRBD1 (5 bases). Trimming shortened V by 8 bases and J by 2 bases, and 15 bases separated the two germline ends. Germline V gene lookup returns CDR1 MNHEY and CDR2 SVGAGI. The CDR3 contains 14 residues. CDR3 protein: CASGNQQENYGYTF. The CDR3, as DNA: TGTGCCAGCGGAAACCAACAGGAAAACTATGGCTACACCTTC.

The chain is built from TRBV11-2 and TRBJ2-4; D is unclear. Germline-derived CDR1 and CDR2 are SGHAT and FQNNGV. This CDR3 is 15 amino acids long. The ends were cut back, 0 bases at V and 0 bases at J, with 6 bases in the middle. DNA for the CDR3: TGTGCCAGCAGCTTAGAGGGCGTAGCCAAAAACATTCAGTACTTC. Translation: CASSLEGVAKNIQYF. The full variable domain, its missing parts supplied by reference TRBV11-2 and TRBJ2-4, is EAGVAQSPRYKIIEKRQSVAFWCNPISGHATLYWYQQILGQGPKLLIQFQNNGVVDDSQLPKDRFSAERLKGVDSTLKIQPAKLEDSAVYLCASSLEGVAKNIQYFGAGTRLSVL.

The J gene is TRBJ2-7, the V gene TRBV6-6; the D gene is possibly TRBD1 (5 bases). The germline CDR1 and CDR2 sequences are MNHNY and SVGAGI (reference sequence). Trimming cost V 6 bases and J 9 bases, with 15 bases left between them. This CDR3 contains 12 residues. The CDR3: CASRPGPGPQYF. The CDR3 coding sequence is TGTGCCAGCAGGCCAGGTCCAGGGCCGCAGTACTTC.

The rearrangement links TRBV4-1 to TRBJ1-1; 7 bases are a match to TRBD1. This CDR3 is built from 13 residues. Germline V gives CDR1 MGHRA, CDR2 YSYEKL. J was trimmed by 8 bases and V by 3 bases; bases with no gene match: 6. CDR3 in DNA: TGCGCCAGCAGCCACCCACAGGGGCCAGAAGCTTTCTTT. Translated, it gives CASSHPQGPEAFF.

The V call is TRBV29-1, the J call TRBJ1-1; tentatively, D is TRBD1 (6 bases). Trimming pared 4 bases from V and 0 bases from J, leaving 15 bases between. CDR1 SQVTM and CDR2 ANQGSEA come from the germline V gene. CDR3 length: 15 residues. This CDR3 is CSVGGHHNLNTEAFF. The CDR3 region has the DNA TGCAGCGTTGGGGGACATCACAATTTGAACACTGAAGCTTTCTTT.

The chain combines TRBV13 with TRBJ1-1; 9 nucleotides line up with TRBD1. CDR1 is PRHDT and CDR2 is FYEKMQ in the germline V gene (reference sequence). J gave up 6 bases and V 5 bases, and 4 bases lay outside the gene matches. The CDR3 has 13 amino acids. CDR3 coding DNA: TGTGCCAGCAGCGTCACAGGGGGCTCTGAAGCTTTCTTT. Its translation is CASSVTGGSEAFF.

This chain links TRBV27 with TRBJ1-3, with 10 nucleotides matching TRBD1. V lost 6 bases, J lost 3 bases, and 5 bases stayed unmatched. The V gene's germline CDR1 is MNHEY and CDR2 SMNVEV (reference sequence). The CDR3 totals 15 residues. The CDR3 region is CASRTTGGSGNTIYF. CDR3 DNA: TGTGCCAGCAGAACGACAGGGGGCAGTGGAAACACCATATATTTT.

V is TRBV18 and J is TRBJ1-5; D is perhaps TRBD1 (5 bases). V shed 2 bases and J shed 4 bases, with 12 bases lying between them. CDR3 size: 15 residues. Germline CDR1 reads KGHSH; CDR2 reads LQKENI. CDR3 in amino acids: CASSPNSDKNQPQHF. The CDR3 nucleotides read TGTGCCAGCTCACCAAATTCGGACAAGAATCAGCCCCAGCATTTT.

This rearrangement joins TRBV19 to TRBJ2-3; TRBD2 might be the D (5 bases). The V gene's germline CDR1 is LNHDA and CDR2 SQIVND (reference sequence). This CDR3 has 13 residues. V lost 5 bases to trimming and J lost 2 bases, with 8 bases between them. The CDR3 DNA is TGTGCCAGTAGTCAGCGGATCACAGATACGCAGTATTTT. Its protein product is CASSQRITDTQYF.

The V call is TRBV27, the J call TRBJ2-7; 11 bases match TRBD2. This CDR3 comprises 15 residues. CDR1 and CDR2 from the germline V gene are MNHEY and SMNVEV (reference sequence). The V segment lost 0 bases and the J segment 3 bases; nucleotides outside the gene matches: 1. The CDR3, as DNA: TGTGCCAGCAGTTTATCTACTAGCGGGAGCTACGAGCAGTACTTC. Translated: CASSLSTSGSYEQYF.

The chain employs TRBV7-3 and TRBJ2-1, with D possibly TRBD2 on 7 matching bases. This CDR3 is 16 amino acids long. Per germline, CDR1 SGHTA and CDR2 FQGTGA. Trimming cost V 4 bases and J 8 bases, with 21 bases left between them. CDR3: CASSSRGGSQRDEQFF. For the CDR3, the DNA is TGTGCCAGCAGCTCGAGGGGGGGCTCGCAGAGGGATGAGCAGTTCTTC.

The rearrangement uses TRBV4-1 and TRBJ2-2; TRBD1 matches at 10 bases. The ends lost 0 bases at V and 7 bases at J; junction bases unmatched: 5. Looked up from germline, CDR1 is MGHRA and CDR2 is YSYEKL. This CDR3 comprises 16 residues. Here the CDR3 DNA reads TGCGCCAGCAGCCAAGAGGGACAGGGGCCCGGCGGGGAGCTGTTTTTT. Protein sequence: CASSQEGQGPGGELFF.

The chain recombines TRBV5-1 with TRBJ2-5, with TRBD2 as a possible D gene (6 bases). V lost 1 base and J 6 bases, leaving 10 bases between the germline ends. CDR1 and CDR2 from the germline V gene are SGHRS and YFSETQ. The CDR3 has 13 amino acids. This CDR3 reads CASSLLGRQTQYF. CDR3 bases: TGCGCCAGCAGCTTGTTAGGGAGGCAGACCCAGTACTTC. Full variable domain (missing parts from reference TRBV5-1 and TRBJ2-5): KAGVTQTPRYLIKTRGQQVTLSCSPISGHRSVSWYQQTPGQGLQFLFEYFSETQRNKGNFPGRFSGRQFSNSRSEMNVSTLELGDSALYLCASSLLGRQTQYFGPGTRLLVL.

This chain joins TRBV6-2 or TRBV6-3 and TRBJ2-2; D perhaps matches TRBD2 (6 bases). The germline V gene encodes CDR1 MNHEY and CDR2 SVGEGT. This CDR3 has 13 amino acids. The V end lost 6 bases, the J end lost 7 bases, and 12 bases lay between the germline ends. The DNA of the CDR3 is TGTGCCAGCAGCAGCGGGCCCTACGGGGAGCTGTTTTTT. Translating gives CASSSGPYGELFF.

The V call is TRBV6-5, the J call TRBJ1-1; D unresolved. Germline V gene lookup returns CDR1 MNHEY and CDR2 SVGAGI. The CDR3 covers 13 residues. V lost 7 bases and J lost 1, with 10 bases in between. CDR3 sequence: CASNGLRNTEAFF. Here the CDR3 DNA reads TGTGCCAGCAATGGACTGAGGAACACTGAAGCTTTCTTT.

The chain recombines TRBV7-2 with TRBJ2-7; 7 positions agree with TRBD2. V lost 5 bases and J lost 3; bases outside the gene matches: 13. The germline V gene encodes CDR1 SGHTA and CDR2 FQGNSA. The CDR3 spans 16 residues. Here the CDR3 DNA reads TGTGCCAGCAGCCCCGGTCGCGGGAGACCACTCTACGAGCAGTACTTC. It codes for CASSPGRGRPLYEQYF. The full variable domain, with the rest looked up from reference TRBV7-2 and TRBJ2-7, is GAGVSQSPSNKVTEKGKDVELRCDPISGHTALYWYRQSLGQGLEFLIYFQGNSAPDKSGLPSDRFSAERTGGSVSTLTIQRTQQEDSAVYLCASSPGRGRPLYEQYFGPGTRLTVT.

This chain joins TRBV7-8 and TRBJ2-1, with D perhaps TRBD2 (5 bases). The V gene lost 2 bases and the J gene lost 3 bases, with 8 bases spanning the gap. The CDR3 covers 14 residues. Germline V gives CDR1 SGHVS, CDR2 FQNEAQ. The CDR3 protein is CASSLSGYYNEQFF. CDR3 nucleotide sequence: TGTGCCAGCAGCTTAAGCGGCTACTACAATGAGCAGTTCTTC. Together with reference TRBV7-8 and TRBJ2-1, the CDR3 gives the full variable domain: GAGVSQSPRYKVAKRGQDVALRCDPISGHVSLFWYQQALGQGPEFLTYFQNEAQLDKSGLPSDRFFAERPEGSVSTLKIQRTQQEDSAVYLCASSLSGYYNEQFFGPGTRLTVL.

About this clone itself: The sample holds other DNA sequences that translate to the same CDR3. J is TRBJ2-7 and V is TRBV7-9, with 11 positions matching TRBD2. This CDR3 region has 15 residues. Per the germline V gene, CDR1 is SEHNR and CDR2 is FQNEAQ (reference sequence). The trim removed 1 base at V and 4 bases at J, leaving 3 bases unmatched. The CDR3, as DNA: TGTGCCAGCAGCTTAGTTACTAGCGGGAGTTACGAGCAGTACTTC. Protein sequence: CASSLVTSGSYEQYF.

The V gene is TRBV30, the J gene TRBJ1-1; unclear D gene. V lost 0 bases and J lost 1, with 9 bases in between. The CDR3 is 14 amino acids. Looked up from germline, CDR1 is GTSNPN and CDR2 is SVGIG (reference sequence). The CDR3 coding sequence is TGTGCCTGGAGTGTGCTGGGGAGGAACACTGAAGCTTTCTTT. As protein: CAWSVLGRNTEAFF.

The genes are TRBV7-2 and TRBJ2-3; the match to TRBD1 covers 7 bases. V lost 5 bases to trimming and J lost 6 bases; unmatched junction nucleotides: 2. The CDR3 covers 12 residues. Germline CDR1 reads SGHTA; CDR2 reads FQGNSA. CDR3 DNA sequence: TGTGCCAGCAGCGTGACAGGGGATACGCAGTATTTT. This translates into CASSVTGDTQYF.